This T cell receptor beta chain comes out of a study of T cells in Graves' hyperthyroidism and ophthalmopathy. Looking at the study overall: Peripheral blood was taken when the disease was first diagnosed, before any treatment began. Broader study findings: Blood also carried most thyroid clonotypes expanded above 0.001.

Amplification yielded TCR beta CDR3 regions, with RNA transcripts as the source. During a first-round RT-PCR of the TCR CDR3, the HTBI primer set was used. MiXCR, applied by TCRdb to the multiplex PCR reads, yields one record per CDR3 protein. The top ten hold more than 8.5% of the sample, which has hundreds of thousands of distinct CDR3 sequences, around 13% seen once. Only a few counts were recorded for this clonotype. Its antigen is unknown. CDR3 size: 13 residues. Germline trimming cut 6 bases from V and 6 bases from J; bases unmatched to any gene: 6. Germline V gene data show CDR1 as ENHRY and CDR2 as SYGVKD. Uncontrolled infections, other autoimmune diseases, pregnancy or lactation led to exclusion of patients. Diagnoses used clinical symptoms, serum thyroxine and TRAb, thyroid ultrasound and orbital computed tomography.

The rearrangement uses TRBV10-3 and TRBJ2-7; 9 nucleotides match TRBD1. This receptor was taken from a woman under 30 with Graves' hyperthyroidism. The sequencing input was blood. CDR3 loop: CAIRATGGGEQYF. The CDR3 DNA sequence: TGTGCCATCAGGGCGACAGGGGGGGGCGAGCAGTACTTC.